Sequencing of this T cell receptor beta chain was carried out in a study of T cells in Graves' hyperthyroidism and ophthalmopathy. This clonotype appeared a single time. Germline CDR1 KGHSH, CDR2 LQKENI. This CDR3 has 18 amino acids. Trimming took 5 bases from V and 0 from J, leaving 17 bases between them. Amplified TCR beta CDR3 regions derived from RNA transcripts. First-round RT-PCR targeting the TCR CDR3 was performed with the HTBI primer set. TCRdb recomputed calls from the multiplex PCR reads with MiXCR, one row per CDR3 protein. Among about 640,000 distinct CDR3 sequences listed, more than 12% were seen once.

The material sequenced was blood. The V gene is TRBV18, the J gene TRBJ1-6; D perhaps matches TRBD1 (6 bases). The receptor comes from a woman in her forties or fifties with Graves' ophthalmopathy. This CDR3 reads CASSKWTDKSSYNSPLHF. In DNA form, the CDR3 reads TGTGCCAGCTCAAAGTGGACAGACAAAAGCTCCTATAATTCACCCCTCCACTTT.